The 21 T cell receptor beta chains listed next were all sequenced from one sample in a study of blood T cell repertoires in COVID-19 (dated by TCRdb to the early 2020s). Receptor libraries were prepared by the immunoSEQ multiplex PCR assay. Entries here come from immuneACCESS through TCRdb and include only in-frame sequences with V and J called. Some clones fail to appear in such tables; in the studies checked, an unresolved V gene covers under half of the shortfall, and the cause of the remainder is unknown. Recorded for this sample are approximately 140,000 clones; almost 85% of them occurred a single time. The top ten clones comprise under 5.5% of the sample. Sequencing was performed on PBMCs or T cells enriched from blood (not recorded which). These receptors were obtained from a man between 40 and 49 years old with acute COVID-19.

The chain combines TRBV4-3 with TRBJ2-7; D perhaps matches TRBD1 (6 bases). The germline V and J ends were trimmed by 0 bases and 2 bases, with 11 bases remaining between them. The germline gives CDR1 LGHNA, CDR2 YSLEER. The CDR3 sequence is 15 residues long. CDR3 sequence reads: CASSQEDRPTYEQYF. CDR3 DNA sequence: TGCGCCAGCAGCCAAGAAGACAGGCCCACCTACGAGCAGTACTTC.

The gene calls are TRBV7-2 and TRBJ1-1; TRBD1 matches at 10 bases. Per germline, CDR1 SGHTA and CDR2 FQGNSA. This CDR3 region has 15 residues. V gave up 7 bases and J gave up 4 bases; unmatched junction bases: 9. The CDR3 loop is CASTHEWTGGTEAFF. The CDR3 nucleotides read TGTGCCAGCACCCACGAGTGGACAGGGGGCACTGAAGCTTTCTTT.

This clone has a handful of counts. The chain has TRBV27 and TRBJ2-5; TRBD2 aligns across 9 bases. With V trimmed by 0 bases and J by 4 bases, 3 bases remained unmatched. The CDR3 loop spans 15 amino acids. CDR1 is MNHEY, CDR2 SMNVEV, per germline (reference sequence). CDR3 sequence (DNA): TGTGCCAGCAGTTTATCTAGCGGGGGAGGAGAGACCCAGTACTTC. This sequence encodes CASSLSSGGGETQYF.

The chain links TRBV14 to TRBJ2-1; 8 bases fit TRBD1. CDR3 length equals 16 residues. Germline V gene data show CDR1 as SGHDN and CDR2 as FVKESK. Unmatched junction bases numbered 8, after V lost 0 bases and J lost 7 bases. DNA of the CDR3: TGTGCCAGCAGCCAAGAGATAGGGACAGGCTTAAATGAGCAGTTCTTC. Translating it yields CASSQEIGTGLNEQFF.

This clone appeared once. CDR3 coding DNA: TGTGCCAGCAGTTTATCCCCGGGGGGACCCATGGGTTCACCCCTCCACTTT. Translation gives CASSLSPGGPMGSPLHF. This rearrangement joins TRBV27 to TRBJ1-6; tentative D call: TRBD1 (5 bases). There are 17 residues in the CDR3. Per germline, CDR1 MNHEY and CDR2 SMNVEV (reference sequence). Trimming stripped 0 bases from V and 9 bases from J, with 18 bases between.

This chain uses TRBV4-2 with TRBJ2-3, with D uncertain. V was cut by 3 bases and J by 1 base, with 8 bases left in between. The germline V gene has CDR1 LGHNA and CDR2 YNFKEQ. The CDR3 covers 14 residues. The CDR3, as DNA: TGTGCCAGCAGCCAGGTTCGGGGCACAGATACGCAGTATTTT. Translating it yields CASSQVRGTDTQYF.

The chain has TRBV18 and TRBJ2-7, with a possible D match to TRBD2 (6 bases). The CDR3 consists of 15 residues. Trimming cost V 3 bases and J 0 bases, with 12 bases left between them. From germline, CDR1 is KGHSH and CDR2 LQKENI. This CDR3 is CASSPSGLNSYEQYF. The CDR3 coding sequence is TGTGCCAGCTCACCCTCCGGACTAAACTCCTACGAGCAGTACTTC.

This clone showed up just once. The gene calls are TRBV27 and TRBJ2-7; perhaps TRBD1 as D (5 bases). V gave up 5 bases and J gave up 5 bases, with 10 bases separating them. The CDR3 sequence is 12 residues long. Germline V gene data show CDR1 as MNHEY and CDR2 as SMNVEV (reference sequence). CDR3 region: CASSPGSHEQYF. CDR3 in DNA: TGTGCCAGCAGTCCAGGGTCCCACGAGCAGTACTTC.

This clone was picked up a small number of times. This chain links TRBV19 with TRBJ2-2; weak D call: TRBD1 (5 bases). The CDR3 has 16 amino acids. V was pared by 0 bases and J by 5 bases, with 13 bases between. Germline-derived CDR1 and CDR2 are LNHDA and SQIVND (reference sequence). In DNA, the CDR3 is TGTGCCAGTAGTATAGAACGACAGACTGGAACCGGGGAGCTGTTTTTT. Its protein product is CASSIERQTGTGELFF.

The V gene is TRBV30, the J gene TRBJ1-6; 7 positions match TRBD1. Unmatched junction bases numbered 4, after V lost 2 bases and J lost 6 bases. This CDR3 comprises 14 residues. CDR1 GTSNPN and CDR2 SVGIG come from the germline V gene (reference sequence). As DNA, the CDR3 is TGTGCCTGGAGTCCGGGACAGATTAATTCACCCCTCCACTTT. Its translation: CAWSPGQINSPLHF.

The V and J genes are TRBV4-3 and TRBJ2-5; 10 bases align to TRBD2. The CDR3 loop spans 19 amino acids. After removal of 0 bases from V and 5 bases from J, the junction contained 15 bases not matched to a gene. The germline CDR1 and CDR2 sequences are LGHNA and YSLEER. This CDR3 is CASSQEMDVGAGGSETQYF. The CDR3 nucleotides read TGCGCCAGCAGCCAAGAAATGGACGTGGGAGCGGGGGGGTCGGAGACCCAGTACTTC.

This clone was counted between two and nine times. The chain is built from TRBV9 and TRBJ1-5, with a weak D call TRBD1 (6 bases). The germline V gene encodes CDR1 SGDLS and CDR2 YYNGEE. Trimming left V 3 bases short and J 7 bases short, with 17 bases between. The CDR3 extends over 15 amino acids. DNA for the CDR3: TGTGCCAGCAGCGGACATGCGGGGGGCGGACAGCCCCAGCATTTT. Residues: CASSGHAGGGQPQHF.

CDR3 coding DNA: TGTGCCAGCAATGCGGGAGGGCTTAACAATGAGCAGTTCTTC. This codes for CASNAGGLNNEQFF. The chain is built from TRBV14 and TRBJ2-1; 9 nucleotides match TRBD2. The CDR3 is 14 amino acids. Trimming cost V 7 bases and J 5 bases; bases outside gene matches: 6. The V gene's germline CDR1 is SGHDN and CDR2 FVKESK. Full variable domain (rest looked up from reference TRBV14 and TRBJ2-1): EAGVTQFPSHSVIEKGQTVTLRCDPISGHDNLYWYRRVMGKEIKFLLHFVKESKQDESGMPNNRFLAERTGGTYSTLKVQPAELEDSGVYFCASNAGGLNNEQFFGPGTRLTVL.

This chain uses TRBV4-1 with TRBJ2-7, with D tentatively TRBD1 (5 bases). The CDR3 runs 14 residues. The V end lost 0 bases, the J end lost 3 bases, and 9 bases lay between the germline ends. Germline values: CDR1 MGHRA, CDR2 YSYEKL. The DNA for the CDR3 is TGCGCCAGCAGCCAAGAAGGGGCCCTCTACGAGCAGTACTTC. This encodes CASSQEGALYEQYF.

The CDR3 region is CASSLYGKGAFF. The CDR3 bases are TGTGCCAGCAGTTTATATGGGAAGGGGGCTTTCTTT. The chain combines TRBV28 with TRBJ1-1; possibly TRBD1 for D (5 bases). Germline loops: CDR1 MDHEN, CDR2 SYDVKM. The CDR3 is 12 amino acids. V was trimmed by 1 base and J by 11 bases, leaving 11 bases between them.

This chain uses TRBV7-2 with TRBJ2-3; TRBD2 matches 10 bases. Germline CDR1 is SGHTA and CDR2 is FQGNSA. The CDR3 length is 16 residues. The J segment lost 0 bases and the V segment lost 4 bases, leaving 4 bases of the junction unmatched. The CDR3 bases are TGTGCCAGCAGCTCCCAGCGGGGGGGTAGCACAGATACGCAGTATTTT. Translated: CASSSQRGGSTDTQYF.

This clone was seen only once. The chain combines TRBV12-3 or TRBV12-4 with TRBJ2-7; 8 nucleotides align to TRBD1. V lost 6 bases, J lost 2 bases, and 3 bases stayed unmatched. This CDR3 region has 13 residues. The DNA of the CDR3 is TGTGCCAGCAGGGACAGGGCAACCTACGAGCAGTACTTC. Translated: CASRDRATYEQYF.

There are a few counts of this clone. The genes are TRBV6-5 and TRBJ2-2, with a tentative D call TRBD2 (5 bases). Between the trimmed V and J ends, which lost 0 bases and 2 bases, there was a span of 10 bases. This CDR3 region has 16 residues. Looked up from germline, CDR1 is MNHEY and CDR2 is SVGAGI. The CDR3 coding sequence is TGTGCCAGCAGTTACTCGAACCCGGGAAACACCGGGGAGCTGTTTTTT. This encodes CASSYSNPGNTGELFF.

V gene TRBV10-1 combines with J gene TRBJ1-1; possibly TRBD1 for D (5 bases). The length of the CDR3 is 15 residues. CDR1 WNHNN and CDR2 SYGVQD come from the germline V gene (reference sequence). V lost 3 bases and J lost 3, with 14 bases in between. CDR3 DNA: TGCGCCAGCAGTGAAAGGCCGGGGGAATACACTGAAGCTTTCTTT. This gives the protein CASSERPGEYTEAFF.

This chain connects TRBV12-3 or TRBV12-4 to TRBJ1-1; perhaps TRBD1 as D (6 bases). Trimming removed 6 bases from V and 6 bases from J, with 11 bases in between. The CDR3 runs 12 residues. Here the CDR3 DNA reads TGTGCCAGCAGCAAAGCAGGGGCTGAAGCTTTCTTT. Translating gives CASSKAGAEAFF.

The rearrangement links TRBV19 to TRBJ1-5, with TRBD1 identical over 7 bases. V was clipped by 5 bases and J by 0 bases; unmatched bases: 7. The germline V gene has CDR1 LNHDA and CDR2 SQIVND (reference sequence). The CDR3 runs 16 residues. CDR3 in amino acids: CASSGSGGSSNQPQHF. CDR3 nucleotide sequence: TGTGCCAGTAGTGGATCAGGGGGAAGTAGCAATCAGCCCCAGCATTTT.